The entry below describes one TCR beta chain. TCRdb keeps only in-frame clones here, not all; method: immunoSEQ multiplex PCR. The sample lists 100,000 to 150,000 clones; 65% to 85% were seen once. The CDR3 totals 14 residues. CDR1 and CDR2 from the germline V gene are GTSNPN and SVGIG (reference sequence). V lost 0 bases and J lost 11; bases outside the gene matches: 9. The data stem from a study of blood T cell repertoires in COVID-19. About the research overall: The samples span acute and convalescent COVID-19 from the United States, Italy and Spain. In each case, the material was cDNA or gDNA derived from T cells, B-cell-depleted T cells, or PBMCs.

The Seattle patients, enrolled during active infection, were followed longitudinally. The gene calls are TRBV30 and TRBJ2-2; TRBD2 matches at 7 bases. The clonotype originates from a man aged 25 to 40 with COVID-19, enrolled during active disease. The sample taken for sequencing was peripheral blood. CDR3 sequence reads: CAWSVRTSGGELFF. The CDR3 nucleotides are TGTGCCTGGAGTGTACGGACTAGTGGGGGTGAGCTGTTTTTT.